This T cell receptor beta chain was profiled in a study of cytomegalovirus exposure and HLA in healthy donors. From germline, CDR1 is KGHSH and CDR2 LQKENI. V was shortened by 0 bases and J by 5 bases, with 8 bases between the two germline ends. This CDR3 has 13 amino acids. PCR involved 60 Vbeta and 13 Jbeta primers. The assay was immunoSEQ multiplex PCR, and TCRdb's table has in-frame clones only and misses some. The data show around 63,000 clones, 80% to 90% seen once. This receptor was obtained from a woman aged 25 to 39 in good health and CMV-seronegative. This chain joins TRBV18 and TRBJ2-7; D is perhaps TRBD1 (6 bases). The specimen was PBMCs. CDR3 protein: CASSPPQGHEQYF. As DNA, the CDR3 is TGTGCCAGCTCACCACCGCAGGGGCACGAGCAGTACTTC.